These T cell receptor beta chains were read from a single sample in a study of post-analysis software for immune sequencing data. A single record per CDR3 protein comes from TCRdb applying MiXCR to the PCR reads. The sample shows about 820,000 distinct CDR3 sequences, roughly 50% of them seen only once. The sample comprised blood. These receptor sequences come from a girl aged 5-17 years with multiple sclerosis. The CDR3 runs from the conserved cysteine through the conserved F or W. The D gene is left open where the match is weak. Clone size, where shown, is once, few, many, or a class for clones that have expanded.

>TRBV12-3/TRBV12-4|TRBJ2-1|-|TRBD1
TGTGCCAGCAGTTCGCAACAGGGGGCATACAATGAGCAGTTCTTC
CASSSQQGAYNEQFF
>TRBV5-1|TRBJ2-3|-|TRBD2
TGCGCCAGCACCTCCGGGACTAGCCTTACAGATACGCAGTATTTT
CASTSGTSLTDTQYF
>TRBV20-1|TRBJ2-7|few|TRBD2
TGCAGTGCGGCGGGACTAGCCTACGAGCAGTACTTC
CSAAGLAYEQYF
>TRBV4-1|TRBJ2-1|-|TRBD2
TGCGCCAGCAGCCAAGATAGGACTAGCGGGAAGTACAATGAGCAGTTCTTC
CASSQDRTSGKYNEQFF
>TRBV7-9|TRBJ1-1|-|-
TGTGCCAGCAGCTTAGCCTTTGGACAGCCGAACACTGAAGCTTTCTTT
CASSLAFGQPNTEAFF
>TRBV7-9|TRBJ2-3|once|TRBD2
TGTGCCGGCAGCGTTACTAGCGGGAGGGCCGTAGATACGCAGTATTTT
CAGSVTSGRAVDTQYF
>TRBV12-3/TRBV12-4|TRBJ2-5|once|-
TGTGCCAGCAGTTTGTTGCAACAGGGCAGGACCCAGTACTTC
CASSLLQQGRTQYF
>TRBV18|TRBJ2-7|few|-
TGTGCCAGCTCACCGGGGACTCGGTACTACGAGCAGTACTTC
CASSPGTRYYEQYF
>TRBV6-2/TRBV6-3|TRBJ2-1|-|-
TGTGCCAGCAGCACCCCCCGGGGAATCTCCTACAATGAGCAGTTCTTC
CASSTPRGISYNEQFF
>TRBV6-6|TRBJ1-2|-|-
TGTGCCAGCACCTACGCTGAACAGGGCCGAGCTAACTATGGCTACACCTTC
CASTYAEQGRANYGYTF
>TRBV15|TRBJ1-5|-|-
TGTGCCACCAGCAGAGACCTCGGACAATATAGCAATCAGCCCCAGCATTTT
CATSRDLGQYSNQPQHF
>TRBV11-2|TRBJ2-1|-|-
TGTGCCAGCAGCCACCGGACAGGTAGCGGGTCCTACAATGAGCAGTTCTTC
CASSHRTGSGSYNEQFF
>TRBV20-1|TRBJ2-1|-|TRBD2
TGCAGTGCTAGAGACTTGGCTAGCGGGAGTTATGAGCAGTTCTTC
CSARDLASGSYEQFF
>TRBV29-1|TRBJ2-1|-|-
TGCAGCGTTGAAGATGACAGGAGCTCCTACAATGAGCAGTTCTTC
CSVEDDRSSYNEQFF
>TRBV5-1|TRBJ2-7|-|-
TGCGCCAGCAGCTTAGCGGGTCCCCCAGTGAGGCAGTACTTC
CASSLAGPPVRQYF
>TRBV9|TRBJ2-4|once|-
TGTGCCAGCAGCGTAGGCGGACACCTTGGGGTTGCCAAAAACATTCAGTACTTC
CASSVGGHLGVAKNIQYF
>TRBV5-1|TRBJ2-3|-|-
TGCGCCAGCAGCTTGGCGGCCGTCGGCGGAGATACGCAGTATTTT
CASSLAAVGGDTQYF
>TRBV6-1|TRBJ2-1|-|TRBD2
TGTGCCAGCAGTCCGGGCCTTAGCGGGAGGTCCTACAATGAGCAGTTCTTC
CASSPGLSGRSYNEQFF
>TRBV6-2/TRBV6-3|TRBJ2-1|-|TRBD1
TGTGCCAGCAGTTACCAGGGGGAAGTAGGGTATGAGCAGTTCTTC
CASSYQGEVGYEQFF
>TRBV5-1|TRBJ2-2|-|-
TGCGCCAGCAGCTTTCCGGTCTCCGGGGAGCTGTTTTTT
CASSFPVSGELFF
>TRBV19|TRBJ1-4|few|-
TGTGCCAGTGCAGACATCGGCCTCCTTGAAAAACTGTTTTTT
CASADIGLLEKLFF
>TRBV20-1|TRBJ2-5|-|-
TGCAGTTCCCCGGGGCAACAGGAGACCCAGTACTTC
CSSPGQQETQYF
>TRBV28|TRBJ2-1|-|TRBD2
TGTGCCAGCAGTTGGCTAGCGGGCGATGAGCAGTTCTTC
CASSWLAGDEQFF
>TRBV12-3/TRBV12-4|TRBJ1-5|-|-
TGTGCCAGCAGAACAGGGTCGGCCAATCAGCCCCAGCATTTT
CASRTGSANQPQHF
>TRBV6-6|TRBJ1-5|once|-
TGTGCCAGCAGGGAAGAACAGGGTTCCGGGCAGCCCCAGCATTTT
CASREEQGSGQPQHF
>TRBV29-1|TRBJ1-2|few|-
TGCAGCGTTGAAGACAGCAACTATGGCTACACCTTC
CSVEDSNYGYTF
>TRBV5-1|TRBJ1-6|once|-
TGCGCCAGCAGCCCGGATAACAGGGTGAGGTCCTATAATTCACCCCTCCACTTT
CASSPDNRVRSYNSPLHF
>TRBV18|TRBJ2-7|-|-
TGTGCCAGCTCAACGGAGGGGTTCCTCGGCGAGCAGTACTTC
CASSTEGFLGEQYF
>TRBV5-1|TRBJ2-5|few|-
TGCGCCAGCAGCCTCATCGGGACGGCTGAAGAGACCCAGTACTTC
CASSLIGTAEETQYF
>TRBV7-2|TRBJ1-2|few|-
TGTGCCAGCAGCTTTTTCAAGGGTCGGGACTATGGCTACACCTTC
CASSFFKGRDYGYTF
>TRBV20-1|TRBJ1-5|once|TRBD1
TGCAGTGCTAGAGATGGCGGACAGGGCAGGCAGCCCCAGCATTTT
CSARDGGQGRQPQHF
>TRBV20-1|TRBJ2-4|-|TRBD2
TGCAGTGCTAGGAGGCTAGCGGGAGTGGGGGAGCAGTACTTC
CSARRLAGVGEQYF
>TRBV12-3/TRBV12-4|TRBJ1-5|-|TRBD1
TGTGCCAGCAGTTTAGTCGGGACAGGGGGCGCGAGCAATCAGCCCCAGCATTTT
CASSLVGTGGASNQPQHF
>TRBV6-5|TRBJ2-1|-|-
TGTGCCAGCAGCCCCTTTAACTCCTACAATGAGCAGTTCTTC
CASSPFNSYNEQFF
>TRBV11-1|TRBJ2-7|-|-
TGTGCCAGCAGCCAGAGCGGGTTCCTCTACGAGCAGTACTTC
CASSQSGFLYEQYF
>TRBV5-1|TRBJ2-6|-|TRBD1
TGCGCCAGCCATGACAGGGCTGGGGCCAACGTCCTGACTTTC
CASHDRAGANVLTF
>TRBV12-5|TRBJ2-7|-|TRBD2
TGTGCTAGTGGTTTTTCATCCGGGAGGAGCCACGAGCAGTACTTC
CASGFSSGRSHEQYF
>TRBV29-1|TRBJ2-5|-|-
TGCAGCGTTGAATGGAGGGTACGCCTCCAAGAGACCCAGTACTTC
CSVEWRVRLQETQYF
>TRBV14|TRBJ1-1|-|-
TGTGCCAGCAGCCAAAGCAGCCCGGGCACTGAAGCTTTCTTT
CASSQSSPGTEAFF
>TRBV6-5|TRBJ2-5|once|TRBD2
TGTGCCAGCAGTTACTCGAAGTTAGCGGGGGGGATTGGGGAGACCCAGTACTTC
CASSYSKLAGGIGETQYF
>TRBV12-3/TRBV12-4|TRBJ2-3|-|-
TGTGCCAGCAGCTGGAGGGACACAGATACGCAGTATTTT
CASSWRDTDTQYF
>TRBV24-1|TRBJ2-5|few|TRBD2
TGTGCCACCAGTGTAGCTAGCGGGAGTGGTCAAGAGACCCAGTACTTC
CATSVASGSGQETQYF
>TRBV12-5|TRBJ1-5|-|-
TGTGCTAGCGGTTTCTTCCCTCAGGTCCAGGTCCAGCATTTT
CASGFFPQVQVQHF
>TRBV4-1|TRBJ1-5|-|-
TGCGCCAGCAGCCAGATGACAGCCGGTGGCAATCAGCCCCAGCATTTT
CASSQMTAGGNQPQHF
>TRBV29-1|TRBJ2-7|-|-
TGCAGCGTTGAAACGGGGCAGTCGAGCTCCTACGAGCAGTACTTC
CSVETGQSSSYEQYF
>TRBV4-2|TRBJ2-1|-|TRBD1
TGTGCCAGCAGCCAAGCGGGACAGGGGGTGAGAAATGAGCAGTTCTTC
CASSQAGQGVRNEQFF
>TRBV4-2|TRBJ2-5|-|TRBD2
TGTGCCAGCAGCCAATGGGCGGGGGAAACCCAAGAGACCCAGTACTTC
CASSQWAGETQETQYF
>TRBV20-1|TRBJ2-7|-|TRBD1
TGCAGTGCAAGACCCGGACAGGGACCGTCCTACGAGCAGTACTTC
CSARPGQGPSYEQYF
>TRBV21-1|TRBJ2-1|-|-
TGTGCCAGCAGCAAGGAGCTTGGGGAGCAGTTCTTC
CASSKELGEQFF
>TRBV20-1|TRBJ2-7|-|-
TGCAGTGCTAGGGGGACGTCGTTTTCCTACGAGCAGTACTTC
CSARGTSFSYEQYF
>TRBV20-1|TRBJ2-7|few|-
TGCAGTGCTCGCATAAGCGGACTAAGCTACGAGCAGTACTTC
CSARISGLSYEQYF
>TRBV3-1|TRBJ1-2|-|-
TGTGCCACTGATGGGGGGCCCACGAACTATGGCTACACCTTC
CATDGGPTNYGYTF
>TRBV6-5|TRBJ2-7|-|-
TGTGCCAGCAGTTACCTTGTCAGAAACGAGCAGTACTTC
CASSYLVRNEQYF